The 20 T cell receptor beta chains below all came from one sample that was sequenced in a study of spatial heterogeneity in lung cancer (dated by TCRdb to the late 2010s). Antigen specificity for these receptors is unknown. In light of the paper, this sample's time point label describes: sample taken at primary tumor resection. The method behind the library was 5' RACE. The run used a NextSeq 500. The raw public data were reprocessed by TCRdb itself: fastp quality trimming at Q25, MiXCR clonotype calling, in-frame beta chains only. One record per CDR3 amino acid sequence lists the most common genes and DNA. This sample gives some 7,000 distinct CDR3 sequences in total; approximately 6.9% of them show up just once. 10% to 15% of the sample goes to the ten largest clones. Study-wide findings and limitations: The tumor nonsynonymous mutation count correlated with the number of expanded intratumoral alpha and beta TCRs.

The material sequenced was lung tumor tissue, taken at surgery. All receptors derive from a male donor with early-stage non-small cell lung cancer.

In this sample, this clonotype turned up many times. V and J are TRBV19 and TRBJ1-5; 8 bases map to TRBD1. Germline CDR1 reads LNHDA; CDR2 reads SQIVND (reference sequence). There are 14 residues in the CDR3. With 7 bases clipped from V and 1 base from J, the junction kept 3 bases outside the gene matches. CDR3 bases: TGTGCCAGTAAAGACAGGGGCAGCAATCAGCCCCAGCATTTT. As protein: CASKDRGSNQPQHF.

This clonotype occurred many times. The CDR3 protein is CASSLRPFLNTEAFF. CDR3 nucleotide sequence: TGTGCCAGCAGCTTAAGACCGTTCCTGAACACTGAAGCTTTCTTT. The rearrangement links TRBV7-2 to TRBJ1-1; D not certain. In germline, CDR1 is SGHTA, CDR2 FQGNSA. The CDR3 covers 15 residues. Trimming shortened V by 2 bases and J by 0 bases, and 10 bases separated the two germline ends.

V usage is TRBV10-3 and J usage is TRBJ2-5, with TRBD2 as a possible D gene (7 bases). The CDR3 totals 13 residues. Germline lookup yields CDR1 ENHRY and CDR2 SYGVKD. V gave up 6 bases and J gave up 2 bases, with 10 bases separating them. The DNA for the CDR3 is TGTGCCATCAGAGGGGGGGAACAAGAGACCCAGTACTTC. This sequence encodes CAIRGGEQETQYF.

This clonotype is labeled as medium-sized. This chain connects TRBV4-3 to TRBJ1-2; D uncertain. Trimming pared 2 bases from V and 0 bases from J, leaving 7 bases between. CDR1 and CDR2 from the germline V gene are LGHNA and YSLEER. This CDR3 has 14 residues. The CDR3 DNA sequence: TGCGCCAGCAGCCAACAATTAGCTAACTATGGCTACACCTTC. Its translation: CASSQQLANYGYTF.

This clonotype is classed as medium-sized. This sequence joins TRBV30 and TRBJ2-7; tentative D call: TRBD2 (5 bases). CDR1 GTSNPN and CDR2 SVGIG come from the germline V gene (reference sequence). The CDR3 sequence is 13 residues long. V lost 0 bases to trimming and J lost 5 bases, with 11 bases between them. CDR3 protein: CAWSVQGSHEQYF. Here the CDR3 DNA reads TGTGCCTGGAGTGTACAAGGGAGCCACGAGCAGTACTTC.

This clonotype ranks as medium-sized. V gene TRBV10-2 combines with J gene TRBJ2-2; 8 bases match TRBD1. The germline gives CDR1 WSHSY, CDR2 SAAADI. The ends lost 6 bases at V and 6 bases at J; junction bases unmatched: 9. CDR3 length: 15 residues. CDR3 loop: CASRDRDRLAGELFF. In DNA, the CDR3 is TGCGCCAGCAGAGACCGGGACAGGTTAGCCGGGGAGCTGTTTTTT.

Ten or more counts support this clonotype. The gene calls are TRBV7-2 and TRBJ2-3; the D gene is possibly TRBD2 (6 bases). The CDR3 has 16 amino acids. The germline gives CDR1 SGHTA, CDR2 FQGNSA. The ends were cut back, 3 bases at V and 2 bases at J, with 15 bases in the middle. CDR3 protein: CASSFISGLYTDTQYF. Written as DNA, the CDR3 is TGTGCCAGCAGCTTCATAAGCGGGCTATACACAGATACGCAGTATTTT.

This clonotype occurred many times. This chain joins TRBV10-2 and TRBJ2-7; TRBD2 is a possible D gene (5 bases). In germline, CDR1 is WSHSY, CDR2 SAAADI. The CDR3 is made up of 12 amino acids. V was clipped by 4 bases and J by 4 bases, with 8 bases between them. The CDR3 spells CASSVSGYEQYF. CDR3 in DNA: TGCGCCAGCAGTGTTTCGGGATACGAGCAGTACTTC.

The CDR3 loop is CASSRTSGGRGEQFF. The CDR3 nucleotides are TGTGCCAGCAGTAGGACTAGCGGGGGCCGAGGTGAGCAGTTCTTC. The V gene is TRBV6-2 or TRBV6-3, the J gene TRBJ2-1; 13 bases are a match to TRBD2. V lost 5 bases and J lost 9; bases outside the gene matches: 7. Looked up from germline, CDR1 is MNHEY and CDR2 is SVGEGT. This CDR3 is built from 15 residues.

This clonotype was recorded many times. The V and J genes are TRBV3-1 and TRBJ2-5; TRBD2 matches 8 bases. Germline assignment: CDR1 LGHDT and CDR2 YNNKEL (reference sequence). Germline trimming cut 0 bases from V and 5 bases from J; bases unmatched to any gene: 5. The CDR3 runs to 15 residues. CDR3 residues: CASSQDYSGGETQYF. Written as DNA, the CDR3 is TGTGCCAGCAGCCAAGATTATTCGGGAGGGGAGACCCAGTACTTC.

In this sample, this clonotype is medium-sized. The chain links TRBV5-4 to TRBJ2-5; 9 positions match TRBD2. The V gene's germline CDR1 is SGHNT and CDR2 YYREEE (reference sequence). V was clipped by 4 bases and J by 5 bases; unmatched bases: 15. The CDR3 is 17 amino acids. CDR3 coding DNA: TGTGCCAGCAGCCAAACGGGTGCGGGGGGGTTGGAGGAGACCCAGTACTTC. This translates into CASSQTGAGGLEETQYF.

In this sample, this clonotype is medium-sized (0.01 to 0.1%). The V call is TRBV7-2, the J call TRBJ2-1; 7 bases map to TRBD2. The CDR3 runs to 13 residues. The V gene end was trimmed by 1 base and the J gene end by 10 bases; junction bases not matched to a gene: 4. The germline V gene has CDR1 SGHTA and CDR2 FQGNSA. The CDR3 sequence: CASSLVREEEQFF. CDR3 in DNA: TGTGCCAGCAGCTTAGTCCGGGAGGAGGAGCAGTTCTTC.

This clonotype was detected ten times or more. This chain links TRBV5-1 with TRBJ2-7; D not resolved. The germline CDR1 and CDR2 sequences are SGHRS and YFSETQ. The length of the CDR3 is 15 residues. V dropped 0 bases and J dropped 0 bases, with 10 bases sitting between them. CDR3 sequence (DNA): TGCGCCAGCAGCTTGGAACCGGGCACCTCCTACGAGCAGTACTTC. This encodes CASSLEPGTSYEQYF. Combining the CDR3 with reference TRBV5-1 and TRBJ2-7 gives the whole variable domain KAGVTQTPRYLIKTRGQQVTLSCSPISGHRSVSWYQQTPGQGLQFLFEYFSETQRNKGNFPGRFSGRQFSNSRSEMNVSTLELGDSALYLCASSLEPGTSYEQYFGPGTRLTVT.

By its share, this clonotype is medium-sized. CDR3 in amino acids: CAWNHLGEQYF. CDR3 nucleotide sequence: TGTGCCTGGAACCACCTGGGCGAGCAGTACTTC. The rearrangement uses TRBV30 and TRBJ2-7; D remains ambiguous. The germline V gene encodes CDR1 GTSNPN and CDR2 SVGIG (reference sequence). Trimming took 4 bases from V and 6 from J, leaving 10 bases between them. CDR3 length: 11 residues.

There are many counts of this clonotype. The genes are TRBV11-2 and TRBJ2-1; 11 nucleotides match TRBD2. This CDR3 contains 16 residues. The germline CDR1 and CDR2 sequences are SGHAT and FQNNGV. Germline trimming cut 5 bases from V and 3 bases from J; bases unmatched to any gene: 6. DNA for the CDR3: TGTGCCAGCAGCCAGACTAGCGGGGTGATCTACAATGAGCAGTTCTTC. Protein: CASSQTSGVIYNEQFF.

This clonotype is termed medium-sized. This chain links TRBV27 with TRBJ1-1; the D gene is possibly TRBD1 (5 bases). This CDR3 has 16 residues. Germline V lookup: CDR1 MNHEY, CDR2 SMNVEV (reference sequence). V lost 1 base, J lost 0 bases, and 12 bases lay in between. CDR3 amino acids: CASSLFIRGMNTEAFF. In DNA, the CDR3 is TGTGCCAGCAGTTTATTTATTCGGGGCATGAACACTGAAGCTTTCTTT.

This clonotype ranks as medium-sized. The V gene is TRBV25-1, the J gene TRBJ1-1, with a weak D call TRBD1 (6 bases). V shed 2 bases and J shed 1 base, with 11 bases lying between them. Germline V gives CDR1 MGHDK, CDR2 SYGVNS. The CDR3 length is 15 residues. This chain's CDR3 is CASSEVGTQNTEAFF. The CDR3 nucleotides read TGTGCCAGCAGTGAAGTCGGGACACAGAACACTGAAGCTTTCTTT.

This clonotype came up many times. The rearrangement links TRBV20-1 to TRBJ1-6; tentatively, D is TRBD1 (6 bases). The V and J ends lost 2 bases and 7 bases respectively, with 18 bases between them. Germline loops: CDR1 DFQATT, CDR2 SNEGSKA (reference sequence). The CDR3 covers 16 residues. The CDR3 region has the DNA TGCAGTGCTAGACCCTTCGACAGGCGACAAAATTCACCCCTCCACTTT. Translating gives CSARPFDRRQNSPLHF.

This clonotype counts as medium-sized. The chain links TRBV5-1 to TRBJ1-1, with D possibly matching TRBD1 (6 bases). The CDR3 totals 16 residues. V was pared by 0 bases and J by 0 bases, with 12 bases between. Germline lookup yields CDR1 SGHRS and CDR2 YFSETQ. DNA of the CDR3: TGCGCCAGCAGCTTGGTGGAAGGGGGAATGAACACTGAAGCTTTCTTT. The encoded protein is CASSLVEGGMNTEAFF.

This clonotype is medium-sized. The chain joins TRBV20-1 to TRBJ1-5; a weak D match, TRBD1 (6 bases). The CDR3 sequence is 16 residues long. Trimming left V 6 bases short and J 0 bases short, with 18 bases between. Germline CDR1 is DFQATT and CDR2 is SNEGSKA (reference sequence). The CDR3 reads CSAGTPTLYSNQPQHF. The CDR3 DNA reads TGCAGTGCGGGGACACCGACCCTTTATAGCAATCAGCCCCAGCATTTT.